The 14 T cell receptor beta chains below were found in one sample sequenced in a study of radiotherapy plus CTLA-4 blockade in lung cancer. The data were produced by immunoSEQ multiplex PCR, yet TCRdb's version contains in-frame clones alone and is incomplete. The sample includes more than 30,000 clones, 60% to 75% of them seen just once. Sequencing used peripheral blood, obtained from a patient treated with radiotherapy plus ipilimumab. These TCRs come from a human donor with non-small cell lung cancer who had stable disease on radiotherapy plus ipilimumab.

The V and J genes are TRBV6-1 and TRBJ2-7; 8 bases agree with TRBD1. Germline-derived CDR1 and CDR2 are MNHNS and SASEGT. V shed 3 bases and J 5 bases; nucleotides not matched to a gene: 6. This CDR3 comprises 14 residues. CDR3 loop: CASSDFQGADEQYF. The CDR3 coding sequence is TGTGCCAGCAGTGATTTCCAGGGGGCCGACGAGCAGTACTTC.

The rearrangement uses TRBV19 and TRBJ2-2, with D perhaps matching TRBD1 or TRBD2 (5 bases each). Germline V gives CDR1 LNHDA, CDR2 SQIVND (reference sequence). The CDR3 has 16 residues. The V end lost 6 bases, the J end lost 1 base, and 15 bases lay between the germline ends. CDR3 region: CASRNTGRRNTGELFF. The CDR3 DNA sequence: TGTGCCAGTAGGAACACGGGACGGCGGAACACCGGGGAGCTGTTTTTT.

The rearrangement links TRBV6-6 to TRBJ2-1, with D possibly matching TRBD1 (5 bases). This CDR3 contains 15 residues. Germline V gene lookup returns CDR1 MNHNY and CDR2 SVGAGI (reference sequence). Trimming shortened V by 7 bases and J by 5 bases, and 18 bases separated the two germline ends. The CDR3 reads CASTVGATWDNEQFF. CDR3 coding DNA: TGTGCCAGCACTGTAGGGGCCACTTGGGACAATGAGCAGTTCTTC.

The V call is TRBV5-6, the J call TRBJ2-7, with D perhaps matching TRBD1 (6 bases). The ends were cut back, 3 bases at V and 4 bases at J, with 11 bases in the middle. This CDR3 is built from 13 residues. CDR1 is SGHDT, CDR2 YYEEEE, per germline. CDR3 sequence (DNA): TGTGCCAGCAGCTCGCAGGGGCGGTACGAGCAGTACTTC. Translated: CASSSQGRYEQYF.

The CDR3 DNA is TGTGCCAGCAGTCAGATTCGGACTAGCGGGAGTGGCAAGCAGTTCTTC. This codes for CASSQIRTSGSGKQFF. This sequence joins TRBV6-6 and TRBJ2-1; 13 nucleotides align to TRBD2. V was pared by 5 bases and J by 11 bases, with 12 bases of the junction left unmatched. CDR3 length: 16 amino acids. Germline CDR1 MNHNY, CDR2 SVGAGI (reference sequence).

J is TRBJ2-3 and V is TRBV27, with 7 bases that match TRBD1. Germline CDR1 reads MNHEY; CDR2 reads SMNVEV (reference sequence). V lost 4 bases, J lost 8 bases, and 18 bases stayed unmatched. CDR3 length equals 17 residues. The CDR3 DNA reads TGTGCCAGCAGTTCCGCGTGTGACAGGGCACCCGCGGGTACGCAGTATTTT. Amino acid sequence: CASSSACDRAPAGTQYF.

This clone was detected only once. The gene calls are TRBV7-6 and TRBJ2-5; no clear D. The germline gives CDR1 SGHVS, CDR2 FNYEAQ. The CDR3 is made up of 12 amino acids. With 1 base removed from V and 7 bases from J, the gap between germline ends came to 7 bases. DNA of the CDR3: TGTGCCAGCAGCTTAGGCCCCAGGACCCAGTACTTC. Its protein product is CASSLGPRTQYF. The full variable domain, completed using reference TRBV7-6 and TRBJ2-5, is GAGVSQSPRYKVTKRGQDVALRCDPISGHVSLYWYRQALGQGPEFLTYFNYEAQQDKSGLPNDRFSAERPEGSISTLTIQRTEQRDSAMYRCASSLGPRTQYFGPGTRLLVL.

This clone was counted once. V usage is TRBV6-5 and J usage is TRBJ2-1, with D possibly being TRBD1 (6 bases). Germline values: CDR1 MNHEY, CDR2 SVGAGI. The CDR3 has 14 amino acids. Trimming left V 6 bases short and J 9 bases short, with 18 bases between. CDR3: CASRRTTGRGEQFF. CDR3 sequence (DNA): TGTGCCAGCAGGCGCACAACAGGGAGAGGTGAGCAGTTCTTC.

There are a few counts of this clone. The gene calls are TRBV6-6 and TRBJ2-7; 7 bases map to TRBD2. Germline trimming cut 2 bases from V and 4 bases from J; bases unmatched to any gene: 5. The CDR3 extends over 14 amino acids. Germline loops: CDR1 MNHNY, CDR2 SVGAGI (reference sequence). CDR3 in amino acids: CASSYAGAQYEQYF. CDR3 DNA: TGTGCCAGCAGTTACGCGGGAGCGCAGTACGAGCAGTACTTC.

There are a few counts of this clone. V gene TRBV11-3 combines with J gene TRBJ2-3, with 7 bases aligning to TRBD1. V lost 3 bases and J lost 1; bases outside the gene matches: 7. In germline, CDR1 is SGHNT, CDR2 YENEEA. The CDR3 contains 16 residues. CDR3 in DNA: TGTGCCAGCAGCTTGAGGCAGGGGGATGGCACAGATACGCAGTATTTT. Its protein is CASSLRQGDGTDTQYF.

CDR3 protein: CASSIPTGGRSYNEQFF. The CDR3 DNA is TGTGCCAGTAGTATACCGACCGGGGGGCGCTCCTACAATGAGCAGTTCTTC. The chain carries TRBV19 and TRBJ2-1; maybe TRBD2 (7 bases). CDR1 and CDR2 from the germline V gene are LNHDA and SQIVND (reference sequence). V lost 2 bases and J 0 bases, leaving 14 bases between the germline ends. The CDR3 has 17 amino acids.

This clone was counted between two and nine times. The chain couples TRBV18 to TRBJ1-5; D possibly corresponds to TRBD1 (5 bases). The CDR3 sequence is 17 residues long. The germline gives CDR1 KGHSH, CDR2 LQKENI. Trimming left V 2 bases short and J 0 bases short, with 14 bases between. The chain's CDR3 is CASSPADSRYSNQPQHF. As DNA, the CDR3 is TGTGCCAGCTCACCAGCCGACAGTCGATATAGCAATCAGCCCCAGCATTTT.

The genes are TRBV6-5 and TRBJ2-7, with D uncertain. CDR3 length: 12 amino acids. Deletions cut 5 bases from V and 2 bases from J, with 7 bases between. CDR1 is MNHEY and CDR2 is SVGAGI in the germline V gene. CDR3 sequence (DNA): TGTGCCAGCAGTGGGCCCACCTACGAGCAGTACTTC. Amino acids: CASSGPTYEQYF.

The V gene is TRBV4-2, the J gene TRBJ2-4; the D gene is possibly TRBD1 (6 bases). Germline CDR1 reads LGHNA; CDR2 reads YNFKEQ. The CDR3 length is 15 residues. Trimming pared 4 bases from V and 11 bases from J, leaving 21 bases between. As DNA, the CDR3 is TGTGCCAGCAGCCCCTCGGAACAGGGCCGCCGTTTTCAGTACTTC. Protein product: CASSPSEQGRRFQYF.